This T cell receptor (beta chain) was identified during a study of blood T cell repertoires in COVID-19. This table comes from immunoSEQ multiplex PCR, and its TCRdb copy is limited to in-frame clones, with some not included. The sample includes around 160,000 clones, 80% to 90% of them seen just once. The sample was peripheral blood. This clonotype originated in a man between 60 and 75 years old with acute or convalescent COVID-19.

CDR3 bases: TGTGCCAGCAGTCCCCTTTTGTTCAACAGGGGGCAACACACCGGGGAGCTGTTTTTT. Protein sequence: CASSPLLFNRGQHTGELFF. The genes are TRBV28 and TRBJ2-2; 9 bases agree with TRBD1. The germline V gene has CDR1 MDHEN and CDR2 SYDVKM. V was pared by 5 bases and J by 3 bases, with 16 bases of the junction left unmatched. The CDR3 covers 19 residues.